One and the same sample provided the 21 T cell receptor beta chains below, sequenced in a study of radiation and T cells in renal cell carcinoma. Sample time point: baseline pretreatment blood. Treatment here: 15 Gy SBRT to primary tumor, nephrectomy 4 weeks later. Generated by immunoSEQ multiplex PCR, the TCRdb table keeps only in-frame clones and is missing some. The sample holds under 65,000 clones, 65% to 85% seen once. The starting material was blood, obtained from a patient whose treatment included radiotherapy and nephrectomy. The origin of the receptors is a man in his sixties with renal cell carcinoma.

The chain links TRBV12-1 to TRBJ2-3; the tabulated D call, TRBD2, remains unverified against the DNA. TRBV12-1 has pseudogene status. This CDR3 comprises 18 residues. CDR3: CASSPDLPGREAGDTQYF. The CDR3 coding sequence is TGTGCCAGCAGCCCAGACCTTCCAGGGCGGGAGGCGGGAGATACGCAGTATTTT.

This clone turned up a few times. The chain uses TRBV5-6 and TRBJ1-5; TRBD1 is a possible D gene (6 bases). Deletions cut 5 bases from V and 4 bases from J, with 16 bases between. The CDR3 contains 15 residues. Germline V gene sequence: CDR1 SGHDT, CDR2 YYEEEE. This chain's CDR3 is CASSLLRDTNQPQHF. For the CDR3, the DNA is TGTGCCAGCAGTTTATTGCGGGACACAAATCAGCCCCAGCATTTT.

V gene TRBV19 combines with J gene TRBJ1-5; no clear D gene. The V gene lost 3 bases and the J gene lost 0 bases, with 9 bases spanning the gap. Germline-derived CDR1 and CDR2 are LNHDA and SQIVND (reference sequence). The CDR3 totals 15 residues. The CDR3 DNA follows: TGTGCCAGTAGTATTGTGGGTGGTAGCAATCAGCCCCAGCATTTT. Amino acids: CASSIVGGSNQPQHF.

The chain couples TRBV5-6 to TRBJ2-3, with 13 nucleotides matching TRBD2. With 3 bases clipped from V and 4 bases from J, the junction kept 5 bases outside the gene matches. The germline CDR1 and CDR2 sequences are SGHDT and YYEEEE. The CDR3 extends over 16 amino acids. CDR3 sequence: CASSSPTSGGSDTQYF. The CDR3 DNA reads TGTGCCAGCAGCTCCCCGACTAGCGGGGGGTCAGATACGCAGTATTTT.

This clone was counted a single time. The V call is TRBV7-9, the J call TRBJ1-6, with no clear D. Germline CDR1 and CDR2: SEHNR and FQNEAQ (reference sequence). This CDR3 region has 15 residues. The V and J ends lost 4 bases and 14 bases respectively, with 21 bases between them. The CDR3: CASSSDPRAAKALHF. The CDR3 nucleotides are TGTGCCAGCAGCTCAGACCCCCGGGCGGCAAAGGCCCTCCACTTT.

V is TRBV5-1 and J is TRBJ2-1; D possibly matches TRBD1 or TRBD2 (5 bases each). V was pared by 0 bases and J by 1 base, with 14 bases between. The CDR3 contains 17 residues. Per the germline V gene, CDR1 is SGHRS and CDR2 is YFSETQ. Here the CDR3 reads CASSLEGTRSSYNEQFF. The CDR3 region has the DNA TGCGCCAGCAGCTTGGAAGGGACCAGGTCATCCTACAATGAGCAGTTCTTC.

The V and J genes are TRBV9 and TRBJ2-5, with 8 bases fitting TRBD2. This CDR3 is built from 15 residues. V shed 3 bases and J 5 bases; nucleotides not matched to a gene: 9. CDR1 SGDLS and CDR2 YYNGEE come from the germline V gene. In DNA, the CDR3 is TGTGCCAGCAGCGGGACACGGGAGGGAGGGGAGACCCAGTACTTC. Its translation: CASSGTREGGETQYF.

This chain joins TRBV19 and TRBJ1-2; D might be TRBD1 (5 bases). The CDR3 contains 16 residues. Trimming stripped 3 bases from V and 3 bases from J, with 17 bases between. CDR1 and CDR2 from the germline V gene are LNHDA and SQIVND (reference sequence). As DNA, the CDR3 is TGTGCCAGTAGTATCGGGGCGGGTCAAGGGGACTATGGCTACACCTTC. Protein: CASSIGAGQGDYGYTF.

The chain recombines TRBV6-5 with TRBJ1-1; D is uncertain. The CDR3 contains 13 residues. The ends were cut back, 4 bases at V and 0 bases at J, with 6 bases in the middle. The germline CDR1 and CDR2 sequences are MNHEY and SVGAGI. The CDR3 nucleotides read TGTGCCAGCAGTTCTTCCCTGAACACTGAAGCTTTCTTT. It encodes CASSSSLNTEAFF.

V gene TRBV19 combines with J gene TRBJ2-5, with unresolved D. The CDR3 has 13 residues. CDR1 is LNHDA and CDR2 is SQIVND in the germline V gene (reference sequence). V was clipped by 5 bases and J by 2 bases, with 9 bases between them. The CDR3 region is CASSWVLQETQYF. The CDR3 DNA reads TGTGCCAGTAGTTGGGTATTACAAGAGACCCAGTACTTC.

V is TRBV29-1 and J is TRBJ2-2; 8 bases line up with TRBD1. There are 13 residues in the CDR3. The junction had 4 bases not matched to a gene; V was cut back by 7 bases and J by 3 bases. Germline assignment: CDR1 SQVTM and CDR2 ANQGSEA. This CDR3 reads CSAGTGDTGELFF. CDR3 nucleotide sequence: TGCAGCGCCGGGACAGGTGACACCGGGGAGCTGTTTTTT.

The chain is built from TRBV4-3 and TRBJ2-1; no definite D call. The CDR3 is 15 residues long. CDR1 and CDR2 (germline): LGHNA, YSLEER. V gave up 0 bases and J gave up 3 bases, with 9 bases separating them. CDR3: CASSQDLESYNEQFF. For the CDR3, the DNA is TGCGCCAGCAGCCAAGATCTTGAGAGCTACAATGAGCAGTTCTTC.

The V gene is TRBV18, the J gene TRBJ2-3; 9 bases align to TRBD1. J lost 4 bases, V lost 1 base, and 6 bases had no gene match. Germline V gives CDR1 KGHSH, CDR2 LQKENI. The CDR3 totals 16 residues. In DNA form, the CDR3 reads TGTGCCAGCTCACCACGACAGGGGGTCAGGGCAGATACGCAGTATTTT. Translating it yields CASSPRQGVRADTQYF.

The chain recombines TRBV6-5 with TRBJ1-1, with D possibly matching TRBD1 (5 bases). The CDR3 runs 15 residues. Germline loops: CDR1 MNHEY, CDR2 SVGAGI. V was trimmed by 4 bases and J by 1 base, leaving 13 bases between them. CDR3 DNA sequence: TGTGCCAGCAGTTTAACCGGGACGGCGAACACTGAAGCTTTCTTT. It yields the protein CASSLTGTANTEAFF.

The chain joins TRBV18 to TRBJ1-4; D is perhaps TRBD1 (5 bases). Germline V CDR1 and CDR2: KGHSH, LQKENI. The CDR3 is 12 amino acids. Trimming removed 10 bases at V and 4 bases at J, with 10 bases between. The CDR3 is CATQQDNEKLFF. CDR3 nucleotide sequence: TGTGCCACGCAACAGGATAATGAAAAACTGTTTTTT.

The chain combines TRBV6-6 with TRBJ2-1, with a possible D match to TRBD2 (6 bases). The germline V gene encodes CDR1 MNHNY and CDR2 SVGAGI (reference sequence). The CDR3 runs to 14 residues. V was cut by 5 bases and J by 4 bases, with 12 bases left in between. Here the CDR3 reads CASSVEGLYNEQFF. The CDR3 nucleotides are TGTGCCAGCAGTGTCGAGGGACTTTACAATGAGCAGTTCTTC.

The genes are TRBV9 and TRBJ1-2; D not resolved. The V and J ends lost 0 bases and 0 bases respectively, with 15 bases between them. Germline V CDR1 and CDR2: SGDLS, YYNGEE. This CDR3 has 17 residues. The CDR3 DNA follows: TGTGCCAGCAGCGTAGGGGTGCGAGGAGAGACTAACTATGGCTACACCTTC. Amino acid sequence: CASSVGVRGETNYGYTF.

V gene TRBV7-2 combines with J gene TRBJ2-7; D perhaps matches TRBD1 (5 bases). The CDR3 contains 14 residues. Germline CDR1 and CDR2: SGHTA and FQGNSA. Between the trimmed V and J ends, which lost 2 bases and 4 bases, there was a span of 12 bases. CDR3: CASSLFPQVYEQYF. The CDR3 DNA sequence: TGTGCCAGCAGCTTATTCCCACAGGTTTACGAGCAGTACTTC.

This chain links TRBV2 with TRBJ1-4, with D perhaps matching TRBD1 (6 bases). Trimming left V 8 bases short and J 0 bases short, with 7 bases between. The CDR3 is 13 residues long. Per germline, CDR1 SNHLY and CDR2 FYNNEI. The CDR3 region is CASRTATNEKLFF. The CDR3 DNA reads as TGTGCCAGCCGGACAGCAACTAATGAAAAACTGTTTTTT. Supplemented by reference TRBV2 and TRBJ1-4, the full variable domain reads EPEVTQTPSHQVTQMGQEVILRCVPISNHLYFYWYRQILGQKVEFLVSFYNNEISEKSEIFDDQFSVERPDGSNFTLKIRSTKLEDSAMYFCASRTATNEKLFFGSGTQLSVL.

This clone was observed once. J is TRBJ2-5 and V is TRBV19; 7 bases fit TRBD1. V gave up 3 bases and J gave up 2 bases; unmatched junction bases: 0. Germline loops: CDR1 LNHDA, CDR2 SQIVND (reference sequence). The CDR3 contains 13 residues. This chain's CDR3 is CASSMGQQETQYF. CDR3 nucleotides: TGTGCCAGTAGTATGGGACAGCAAGAGACCCAGTACTTC.

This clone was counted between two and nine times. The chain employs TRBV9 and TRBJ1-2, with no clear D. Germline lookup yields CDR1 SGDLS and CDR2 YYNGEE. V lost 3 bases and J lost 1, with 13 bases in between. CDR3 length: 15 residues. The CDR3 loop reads CASSAGSSLNYGYTF. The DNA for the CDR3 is TGTGCCAGCAGCGCCGGAAGTTCCCTTAACTATGGCTACACCTTC.